Reported below is one TCR beta chain. The target antigen is unknown. The entry originates in a study of T cells expressing NK-cell markers. cDNA encoding TCR beta was synthesized via 5'RACE template switching incorporating UMIs. TCRdb reworked the 5' RACE reads into one entry per CDR3 protein, no DNA. Its listing shows tens of thousands of distinct CDR3 sequences. Study findings and constraints: The same clonotypes also predominated in the CD3+CD56-NKG2C+ fraction of several donors.

Germline V gives CDR1 SGHVS, CDR2 FQNEAQ. The CDR3 runs 18 residues. This TCR derives from a woman between 18 and 70 years old in good health. The J gene is TRBJ2-7, the V gene TRBV7-8; TCRdb selects TRBD1, and the lack of DNA leaves this call unchecked. Input material: blood T cells: a sorted CD56 or NKG2C T cell subset, CD4+ or CD8+ T cells, or bulk PBMC T cells (not recorded which). The CDR3 here is CASSSGPTPTGDSYEQYF.